Each of the 5 T cell receptor beta chains below was sequenced from the same sample in a study of T cell repertoires in cytomegalovirus infection. TCRdb re-called the reads with MiXCR, one entry per CDR3 protein. The sample records more than 90,000 distinct CDR3 sequences, around a tenth being singletons. The antigens for these receptors are not known. The sample taken for sequencing was PBMCs, sequenced either directly or after in vitro stimulation (not recorded which). The receptors shown here come from a human donor in good health (CMV status not recorded). Some clones in this sample may be carry-over from other donors' samples.

This chain joins TRBV10-3 and TRBJ2-3; 7 positions match TRBD2. The CDR3 is made up of 14 amino acids. With V trimmed by 8 bases and J by 3 bases, 8 bases remained unmatched. Germline values: CDR1 ENHRY, CDR2 SYGVKD. The CDR3 nucleotides are TGTGCCATCGGTAGCGGGTTTGGGACAGATACGCAGTATTTT. This sequence encodes CAIGSGFGTDTQYF.

At least ten counts were recorded for this clonotype. The CDR3 region is CASSLTVSNQPQHF. In DNA, the CDR3 is TGTGCCAGCAGCCTGACGGTTAGCAATCAGCCCCAGCATTTT. The chain employs TRBV12-3 or TRBV12-4 and TRBJ1-5; D unclear. With 6 bases removed from V and 0 bases from J, the gap between germline ends came to 9 bases. This CDR3 is built from 14 residues.

The V call is TRBV10-3, the J call TRBJ2-5; D is undetermined. CDR3 length equals 13 residues. V dropped 8 bases and J dropped 1 base, with 11 bases sitting between them. Germline CDR1 is ENHRY and CDR2 is SYGVKD. The CDR3 region has the DNA TGTGCCATCGAGGAAGACACCCAAGAGACCCAGTACTTC. Its translation is CAIEEDTQETQYF.

This clonotype was counted between two and nine times. The chain employs TRBV6-2 or TRBV6-3 and TRBJ1-1, with TRBD1 matching over 7 bases. Germline CDR1 is MNHEY and CDR2 is SVGEGT. The CDR3 totals 15 residues. Unmatched junction bases numbered 10, after V lost 4 bases and J lost 5 bases. The DNA for the CDR3 is TGTGCCAGCAGTTTTATGATAACAGGGGAAACTGAAGCTTTCTTT. Translation: CASSFMITGETEAFF.

This clonotype was detected only a few times. CDR3 in amino acids: CASSVQPGNEQFF. CDR3 DNA: TGTGCCAGCAGCGTCCAGCCGGGGAATGAGCAGTTCTTC. The chain employs TRBV11-2 and TRBJ2-1; possible D gene TRBD2, 5 bases. V lost 5 bases and J lost 7, with 12 bases in between. This CDR3 is 13 amino acids long. Germline CDR1 SGHAT, CDR2 FQNNGV.